Listed below are T cell receptor beta chains from one sample, sequenced in a study of CXCR3-negative and CXCR3-positive naive CD8 T cells. With the 5' RACE reads reprocessed, TCRdb shows one record per CDR3 protein and no DNA. The sample's table shows tens of thousands of distinct CDR3 sequences. The sequencing sample was made of naive CXCR3- CD8+ T cells from blood. The receptors derive from a human donor in good health. Some clones in this sample may be carry-over from other donors' samples. Both conserved end residues are part of each CDR3. The order of the fields is V gene, J gene, CDR3 protein.

>TRBV7-6|TRBJ2-2
CASSLDHSGISGELFF
>TRBV29-1|TRBJ2-5
CSVEGANQETQYF
>TRBV7-9|TRBJ2-7
CASSLSSNEQYF
>TRBV15|TRBJ1-4
CATSPRTGGGEKLFF
>TRBV14|TRBJ2-2
CASSQDSGALNTGELFF
>TRBV7-2|TRBJ2-1
CASLLAGNNEQFF
>TRBV7-8|TRBJ2-1
CASSFDRGPWEQFF
>TRBV29-1|TRBJ2-1
CSVEEAAYNEQFF
>TRBV10-2|TRBJ2-5
CASKFSGLQETQYF
>TRBV18|TRBJ2-3
CASSPGVRSDTQYF
>TRBV7-3|TRBJ2-1
CASTSGPLNEQFF
>TRBV12-3/TRBV12-4|TRBJ2-5
CASSLPGETQYF
>TRBV6-6|TRBJ2-7
CASSYSLSGAYEQYF
>TRBV19|TRBJ1-2
CASSPETGGEVVSYGYTF
>TRBV7-9|TRBJ1-5
CASTNQRGRPGSNQPQHF
>TRBV9|TRBJ2-7
CASSVGDSHYEQYF
>TRBV7-9|TRBJ1-3
CASSLPDWGHSGNTIYF
>TRBV5-5|TRBJ2-3
CASSFLAAEADTQYF
>TRBV7-9|TRBJ2-1
CASRLANEQFF
>TRBV25-1|TRBJ1-2
CASSLGGAKGYTF
>TRBV4-2|TRBJ2-5
CASSQELAGGAETQYF
>TRBV5-1|TRBJ2-7
CASSGGSDRESHEQYF